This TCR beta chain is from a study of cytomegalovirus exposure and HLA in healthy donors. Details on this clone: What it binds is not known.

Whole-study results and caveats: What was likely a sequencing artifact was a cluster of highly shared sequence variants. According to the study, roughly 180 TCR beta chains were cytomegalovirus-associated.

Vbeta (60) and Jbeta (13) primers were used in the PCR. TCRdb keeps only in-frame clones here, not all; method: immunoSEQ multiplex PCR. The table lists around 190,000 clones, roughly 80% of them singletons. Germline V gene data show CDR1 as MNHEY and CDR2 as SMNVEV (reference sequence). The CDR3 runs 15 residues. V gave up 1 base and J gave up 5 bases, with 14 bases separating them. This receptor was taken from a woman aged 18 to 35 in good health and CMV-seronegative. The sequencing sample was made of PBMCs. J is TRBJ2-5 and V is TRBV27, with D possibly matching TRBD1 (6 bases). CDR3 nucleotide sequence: TGTGCCAGCAGTTTATTACCCAGGGGTAAGGAGACCCAGTACTTC. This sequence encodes CASSLLPRGKETQYF.